This TCR beta chain was sequenced for a study of cytomegalovirus exposure and HLA in healthy donors. V shed 0 bases and J shed 3 bases, with 12 bases lying between them. The CDR3 sequence is 15 residues long. From germline, CDR1 is ENHRY and CDR2 SYGVKD. Both 60 Vbeta primers and 13 Jbeta primers went into the PCR. Profiled with immunoSEQ multiplex PCR; TCRdb holds only in-frame clones, not every one. The data hold some 150,000 clones, with more than 60% observed a single time. Points on this clone: The antigen is not known.

Points from the study as a whole: The Asian-associated ancestry cluster reportedly had fewer N-insertions than the approximately 670-donor mean in a later analysis. According to an earlier analysis, most TCR beta V segments yielded productive rearrangements about 87% or about 30% of the time. Many donors carried some public TCRs, although rarity characterized most TCR sequences.

Sequenced sample: PBMCs. The source of this sequence is a female donor in good health and CMV-seronegative. The chain carries TRBV10-3 and TRBJ2-7; a weak D match, TRBD2 (5 bases). The CDR3 loop is CAISESAQRSYEQYF. The CDR3 DNA follows: TGTGCCATCAGTGAGTCAGCCCAGCGGAGCTACGAGCAGTACTTC.